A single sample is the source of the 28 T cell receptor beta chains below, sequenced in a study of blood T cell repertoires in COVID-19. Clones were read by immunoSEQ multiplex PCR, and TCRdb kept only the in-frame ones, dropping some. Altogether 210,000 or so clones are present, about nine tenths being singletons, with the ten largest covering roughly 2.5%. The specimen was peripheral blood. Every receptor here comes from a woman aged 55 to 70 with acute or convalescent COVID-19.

The DNA of the CDR3 is TGCGCCAGCAGCGTAGGGACAGTCCAAGAGACCCAGTACTTC. Translation: CASSVGTVQETQYF. The J gene is TRBJ2-5, the V gene TRBV5-1, with 7 bases that match TRBD1. J lost 1 base, V lost 4 bases, and 4 bases had no gene match. This CDR3 is 14 amino acids long. The V gene's germline CDR1 is SGHRS and CDR2 YFSETQ.

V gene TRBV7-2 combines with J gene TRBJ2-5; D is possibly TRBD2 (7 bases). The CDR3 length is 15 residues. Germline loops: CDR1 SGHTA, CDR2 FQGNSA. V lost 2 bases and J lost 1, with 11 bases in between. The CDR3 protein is CASSLSGTTQETQYF. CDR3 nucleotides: TGTGCCAGCAGCTTAAGCGGGACAACCCAAGAGACCCAGTACTTC. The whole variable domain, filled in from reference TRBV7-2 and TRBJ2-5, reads GAGVSQSPSNKVTEKGKDVELRCDPISGHTALYWYRQSLGQGLEFLIYFQGNSAPDKSGLPSDRFSAERTGGSVSTLTIQRTQQEDSAVYLCASSLSGTTQETQYFGPGTRLLVL.

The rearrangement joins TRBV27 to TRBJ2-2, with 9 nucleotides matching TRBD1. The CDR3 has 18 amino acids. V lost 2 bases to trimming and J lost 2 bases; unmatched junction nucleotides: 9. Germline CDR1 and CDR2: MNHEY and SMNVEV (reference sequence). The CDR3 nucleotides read TGTGCCAGCAGTTTAACCGGGACAGGGTGGACCAACACCGGGGAGCTGTTTTTT. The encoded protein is CASSLTGTGWTNTGELFF.

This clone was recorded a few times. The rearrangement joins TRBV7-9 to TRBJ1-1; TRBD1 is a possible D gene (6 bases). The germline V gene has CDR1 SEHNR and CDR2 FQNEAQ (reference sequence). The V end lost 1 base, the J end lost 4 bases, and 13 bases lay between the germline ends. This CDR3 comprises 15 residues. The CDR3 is CASSLGGGGGTEAFF. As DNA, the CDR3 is TGTGCCAGCAGCTTAGGGGGAGGGGGAGGCACTGAAGCTTTCTTT.

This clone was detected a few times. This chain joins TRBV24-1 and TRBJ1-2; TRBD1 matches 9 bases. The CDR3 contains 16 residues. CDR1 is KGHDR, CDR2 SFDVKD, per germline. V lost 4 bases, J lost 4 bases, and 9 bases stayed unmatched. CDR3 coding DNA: TGTGCCACCAGTGAATCTCCGGGACAGGGCGCCTATGGCTACACCTTC. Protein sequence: CATSESPGQGAYGYTF.

CDR3 amino acids: CASSLVATVNSPLHF. CDR3 DNA: TGTGCCAGCAGCTTAGTTGCTACAGTAAATTCACCCCTCCACTTT. The chain couples TRBV7-9 to TRBJ1-6; D is unresolved. The CDR3 contains 15 residues. Per germline, CDR1 SEHNR and CDR2 FQNEAQ (reference sequence). V shed 1 base and J shed 7 bases, with 11 bases lying between them.

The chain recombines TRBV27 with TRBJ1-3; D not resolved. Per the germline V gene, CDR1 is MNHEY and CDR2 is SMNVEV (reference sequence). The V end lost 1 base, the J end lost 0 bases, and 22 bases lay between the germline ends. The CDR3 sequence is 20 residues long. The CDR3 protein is CASSLFAVATSPYSGNTIYF. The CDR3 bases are TGTGCCAGCAGTTTATTCGCGGTAGCAACTTCTCCCTACTCTGGAAACACCATATATTTT.

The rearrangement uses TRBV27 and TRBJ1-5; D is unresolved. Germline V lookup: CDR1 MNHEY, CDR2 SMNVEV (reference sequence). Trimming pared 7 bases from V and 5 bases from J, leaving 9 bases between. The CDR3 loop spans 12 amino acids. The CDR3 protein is CASTTADQPQHF. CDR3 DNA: TGTGCCAGCACAACGGCGGATCAGCCCCAGCATTTT.

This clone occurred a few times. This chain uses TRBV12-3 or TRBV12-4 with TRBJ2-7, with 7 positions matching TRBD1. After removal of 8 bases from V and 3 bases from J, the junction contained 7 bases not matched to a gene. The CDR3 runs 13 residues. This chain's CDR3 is CASAKQGYYEQYF. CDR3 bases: TGTGCCAGCGCTAAACAGGGGTACTACGAGCAGTACTTC.

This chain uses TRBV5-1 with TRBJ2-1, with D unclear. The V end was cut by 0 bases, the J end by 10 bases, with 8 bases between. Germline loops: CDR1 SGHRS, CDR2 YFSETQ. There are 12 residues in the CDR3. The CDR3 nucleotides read TGCGCCAGCAGCTTGGCCCTAACGGAGCAGTTCTTC. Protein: CASSLALTEQFF.

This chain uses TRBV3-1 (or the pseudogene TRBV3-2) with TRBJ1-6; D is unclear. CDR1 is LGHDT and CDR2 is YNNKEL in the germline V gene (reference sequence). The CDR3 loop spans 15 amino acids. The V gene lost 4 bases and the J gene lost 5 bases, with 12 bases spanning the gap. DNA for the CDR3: TGTGCCAGCAGCCCCCCGGGGTATAATAATTCACCCCTCCACTTT. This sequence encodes CASSPPGYNNSPLHF.

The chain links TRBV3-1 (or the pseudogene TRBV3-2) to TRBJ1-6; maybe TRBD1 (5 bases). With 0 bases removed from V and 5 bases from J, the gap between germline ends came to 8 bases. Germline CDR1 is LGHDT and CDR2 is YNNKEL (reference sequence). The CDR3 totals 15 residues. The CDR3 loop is CASSQEDRDNSPLHF. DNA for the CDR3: TGTGCCAGCAGCCAAGAAGACAGAGATAATTCACCCCTCCACTTT.

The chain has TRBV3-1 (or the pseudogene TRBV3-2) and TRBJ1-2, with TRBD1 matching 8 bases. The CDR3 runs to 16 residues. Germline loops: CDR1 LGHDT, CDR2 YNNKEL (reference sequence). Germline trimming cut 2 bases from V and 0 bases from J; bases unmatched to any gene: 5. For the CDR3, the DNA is TGTGCCAGCAGCCAACCCGACAGGGGAGCTAACTATGGCTACACCTTC. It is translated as CASSQPDRGANYGYTF.

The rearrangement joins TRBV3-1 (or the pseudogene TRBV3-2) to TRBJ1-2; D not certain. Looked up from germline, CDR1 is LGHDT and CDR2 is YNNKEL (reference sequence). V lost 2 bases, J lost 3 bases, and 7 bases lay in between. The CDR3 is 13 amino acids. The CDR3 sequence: CASSQRGYYGYTF. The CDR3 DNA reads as TGTGCCAGCAGCCAACGGGGATACTATGGCTACACCTTC.

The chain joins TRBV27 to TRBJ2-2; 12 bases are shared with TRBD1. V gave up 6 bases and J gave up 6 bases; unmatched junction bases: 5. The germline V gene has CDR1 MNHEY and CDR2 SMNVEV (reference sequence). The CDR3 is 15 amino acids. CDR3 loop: CASRSGQGAAGELFF. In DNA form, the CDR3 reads TGTGCCAGCAGGTCGGGACAGGGGGCCGCCGGGGAGCTGTTTTTT.

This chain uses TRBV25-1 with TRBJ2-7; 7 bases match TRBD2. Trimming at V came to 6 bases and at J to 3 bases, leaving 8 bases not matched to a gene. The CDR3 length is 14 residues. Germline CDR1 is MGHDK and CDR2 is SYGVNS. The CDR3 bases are TGTGCCAGCAGCGTCGAGGAGCGGGGCTACGAGCAGTACTTC. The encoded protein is CASSVEERGYEQYF.

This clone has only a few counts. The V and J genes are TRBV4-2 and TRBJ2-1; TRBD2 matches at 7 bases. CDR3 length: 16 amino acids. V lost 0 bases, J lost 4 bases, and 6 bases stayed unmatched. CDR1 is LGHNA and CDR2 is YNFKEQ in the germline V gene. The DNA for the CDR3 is TGTGCCAGCAGCCAAGATTGGCGGGAGCTTTACAATGAGCAGTTCTTC. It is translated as CASSQDWRELYNEQFF.

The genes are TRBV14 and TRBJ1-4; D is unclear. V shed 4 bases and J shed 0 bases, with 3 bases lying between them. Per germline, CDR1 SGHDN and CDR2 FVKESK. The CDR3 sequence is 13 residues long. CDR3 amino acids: CASSPATNEKLFF. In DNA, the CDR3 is TGTGCCAGCAGCCCCGCAACTAATGAAAAACTGTTTTTT. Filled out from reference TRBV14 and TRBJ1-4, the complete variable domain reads EAGVTQFPSHSVIEKGQTVTLRCDPISGHDNLYWYRRVMGKEIKFLLHFVKESKQDESGMPNNRFLAERTGGTYSTLKVQPAELEDSGVYFCASSPATNEKLFFGSGTQLSVL.

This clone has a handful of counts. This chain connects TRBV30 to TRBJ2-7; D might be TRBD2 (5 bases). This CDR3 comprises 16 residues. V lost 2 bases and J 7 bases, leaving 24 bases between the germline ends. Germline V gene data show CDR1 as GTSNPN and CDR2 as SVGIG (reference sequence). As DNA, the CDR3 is TGTGCCTGGAGTCTCTCACGAGACTACTACCTACGGGAGCAGTACTTC. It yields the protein CAWSLSRDYYLREQYF.

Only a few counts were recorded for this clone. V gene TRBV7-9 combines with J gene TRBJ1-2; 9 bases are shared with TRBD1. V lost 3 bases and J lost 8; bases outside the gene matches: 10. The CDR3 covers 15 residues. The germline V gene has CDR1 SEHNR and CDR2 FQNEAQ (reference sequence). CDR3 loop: CASSLARTGAEGYTF. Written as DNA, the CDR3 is TGTGCCAGCAGCTTGGCTAGGACAGGGGCGGAAGGCTACACCTTC.

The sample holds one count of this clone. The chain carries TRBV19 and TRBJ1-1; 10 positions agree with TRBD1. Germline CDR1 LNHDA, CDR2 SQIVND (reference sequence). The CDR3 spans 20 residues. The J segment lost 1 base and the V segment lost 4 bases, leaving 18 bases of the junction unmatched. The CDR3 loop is CASSRATGGAAQTRNTEAFF. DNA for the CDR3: TGTGCCAGTAGTAGGGCGACAGGGGGCGCCGCCCAAACCAGGAACACTGAAGCTTTCTTT. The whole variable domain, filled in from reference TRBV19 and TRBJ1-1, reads DGGITQSPKYLFRKEGQNVTLSCEQNLNHDAMYWYRQDPGQGLRLIYYSQIVNDFQKGDIAEGYSVSREKKESFPLTVTSAQKNPTAFYLCASSRATGGAAQTRNTEAFFGQGTRLTVV.

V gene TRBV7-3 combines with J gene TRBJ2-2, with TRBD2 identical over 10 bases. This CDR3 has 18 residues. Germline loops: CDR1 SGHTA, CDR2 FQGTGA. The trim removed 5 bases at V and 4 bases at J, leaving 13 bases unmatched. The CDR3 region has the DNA TGTGCCAGCAGCGTCGTTAGCGGGGGGCGAAGGGGCACCGGGGAGCTGTTTTTT. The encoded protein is CASSVVSGGRRGTGELFF. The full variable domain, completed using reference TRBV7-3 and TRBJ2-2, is GAGVSQTPSNKVTEKGKYVELRCDPISGHTALYWYRQSLGQGPEFLIYFQGTGAADDSGLPNDRFFAVRPEGSVSTLKIQRTERGDSAVYLCASSVVSGGRRGTGELFFGEGSRLTVL.

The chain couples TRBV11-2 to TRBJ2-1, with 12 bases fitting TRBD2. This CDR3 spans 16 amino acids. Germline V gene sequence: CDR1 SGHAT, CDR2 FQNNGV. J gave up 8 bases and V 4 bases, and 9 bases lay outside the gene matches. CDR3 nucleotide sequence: TGTGCCAGCAGCTCCTTCCTAGCGGGAGGGCCTCATGAGCAGTTCTTC. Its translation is CASSSFLAGGPHEQFF.

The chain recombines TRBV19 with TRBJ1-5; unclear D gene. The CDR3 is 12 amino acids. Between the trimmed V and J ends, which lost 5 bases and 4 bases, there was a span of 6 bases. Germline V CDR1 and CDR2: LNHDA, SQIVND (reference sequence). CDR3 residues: CASSLLNQPQHF. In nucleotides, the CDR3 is TGTGCCAGTAGTTTGCTAAATCAGCCCCAGCATTTT.

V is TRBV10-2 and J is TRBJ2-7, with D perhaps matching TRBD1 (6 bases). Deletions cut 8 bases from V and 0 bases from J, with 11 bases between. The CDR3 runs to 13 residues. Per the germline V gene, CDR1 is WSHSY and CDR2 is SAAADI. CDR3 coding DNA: TGCGCCAGCCGGGACACCAACTCCTACGAGCAGTACTTC. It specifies CASRDTNSYEQYF.

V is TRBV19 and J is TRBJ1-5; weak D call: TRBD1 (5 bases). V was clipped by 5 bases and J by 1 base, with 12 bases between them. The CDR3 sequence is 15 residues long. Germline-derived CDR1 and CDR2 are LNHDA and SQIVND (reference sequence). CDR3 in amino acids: CASSPTRGSNQPQHF. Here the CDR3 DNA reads TGTGCCAGTAGTCCTACACGGGGGAGCAATCAGCCCCAGCATTTT.

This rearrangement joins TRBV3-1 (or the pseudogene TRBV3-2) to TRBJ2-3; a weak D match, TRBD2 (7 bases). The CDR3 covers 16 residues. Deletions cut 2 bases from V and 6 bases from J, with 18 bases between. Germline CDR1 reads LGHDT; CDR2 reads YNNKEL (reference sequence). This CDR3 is CASSQRVGGARDTQYF. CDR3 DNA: TGTGCCAGCAGCCAAAGAGTAGGGGGGGCGAGGGATACGCAGTATTTT.

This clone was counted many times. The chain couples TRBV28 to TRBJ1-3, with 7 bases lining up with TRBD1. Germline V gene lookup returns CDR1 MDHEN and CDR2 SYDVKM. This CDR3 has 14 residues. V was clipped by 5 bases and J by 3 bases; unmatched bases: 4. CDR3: CASSGTVGGNTIYF. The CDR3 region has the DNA TGTGCCAGCAGTGGGACAGTCGGTGGAAACACCATATATTTT.